This T cell receptor beta chain was observed in a study of OX40 agonist ivuxolimab in advanced cancers. CDR3 length: 15 amino acids. V lost 8 bases and J 5 bases, leaving 18 bases between the germline ends. Germline lookup yields CDR1 MNHEY and CDR2 SMNVEV (reference sequence). A history of autoimmune disease or systemic immunosuppression excluded patients. Produced via immunoSEQ multiplex PCR; TCRdb's table is partial and in-frame only. The repertoire holds more than 60,000 clones, with nearly 90% as singletons. This clonotype was obtained from an adult with an advanced solid tumor such as melanoma, head and neck, liver or kidney cancer. The chain is built from TRBV27 and TRBJ2-2; D might be TRBD2 (5 bases). The sample consisted of CD4+ or CD8+ T cells sorted from blood, taken in a trial of the OX40 agonist ivuxolimab. The CDR3 nucleotides are TGTGCCAGCGCCCATGCCTCGAGGGTGACCGGGGAGCTGTTTTTT. This encodes CASAHASRVTGELFF.